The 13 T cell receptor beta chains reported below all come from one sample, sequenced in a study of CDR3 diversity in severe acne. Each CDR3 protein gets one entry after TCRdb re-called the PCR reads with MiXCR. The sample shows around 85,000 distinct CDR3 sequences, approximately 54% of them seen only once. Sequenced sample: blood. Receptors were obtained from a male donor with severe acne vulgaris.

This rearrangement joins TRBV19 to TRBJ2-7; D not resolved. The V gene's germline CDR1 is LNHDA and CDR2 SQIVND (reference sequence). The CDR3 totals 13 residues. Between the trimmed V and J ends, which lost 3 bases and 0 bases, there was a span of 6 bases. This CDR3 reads CASSIDFSYEQYF. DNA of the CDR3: TGTGCCAGTAGTATCGATTTCTCCTACGAGCAGTACTTC. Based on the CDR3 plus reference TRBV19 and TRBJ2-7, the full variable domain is DGGITQSPKYLFRKEGQNVTLSCEQNLNHDAMYWYRQDPGQGLRLIYYSQIVNDFQKGDIAEGYSVSREKKESFPLTVTSAQKNPTAFYLCASSIDFSYEQYFGPGTRLTVT.

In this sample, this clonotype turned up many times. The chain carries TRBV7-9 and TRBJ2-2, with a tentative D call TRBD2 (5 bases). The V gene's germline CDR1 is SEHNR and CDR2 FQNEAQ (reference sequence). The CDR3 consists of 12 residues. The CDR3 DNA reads TGTGTGCCGGATGGAGGTACCGGGGAGCTGTTTTTT. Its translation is CVPDGGTGELFF.

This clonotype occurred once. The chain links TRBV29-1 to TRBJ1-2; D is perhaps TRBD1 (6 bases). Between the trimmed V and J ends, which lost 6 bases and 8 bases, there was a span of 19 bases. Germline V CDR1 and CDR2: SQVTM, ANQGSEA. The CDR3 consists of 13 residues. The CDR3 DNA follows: TGCAGCGTCTATGCACAGGGTCGTCGAGGCTACACCTTC. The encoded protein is CSVYAQGRRGYTF.

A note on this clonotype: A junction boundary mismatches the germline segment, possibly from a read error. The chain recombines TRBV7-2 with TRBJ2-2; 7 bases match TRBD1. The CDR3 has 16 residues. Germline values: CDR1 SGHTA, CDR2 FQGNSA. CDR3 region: CASSMGTAIRSCELFF. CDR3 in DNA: TGCGCCAGCAGCATGGGGACAGCTATTAGGTCCTGCGAGCTGTTTTTT.

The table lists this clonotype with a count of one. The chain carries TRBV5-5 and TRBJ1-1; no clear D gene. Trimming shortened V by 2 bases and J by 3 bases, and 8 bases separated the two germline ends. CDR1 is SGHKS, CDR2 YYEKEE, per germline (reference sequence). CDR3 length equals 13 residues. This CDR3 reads CASSLVSDTEAFF. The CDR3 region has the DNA TGTGCCAGCAGCTTAGTTAGTGACACTGAAGCTTTCTTT.

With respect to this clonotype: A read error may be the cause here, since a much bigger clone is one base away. CDR3 residues: CASSVAGGSQGNEQYF. The CDR3 DNA reads TGTGCCAGCAGCGTAGCTGGAGGGAGTCAGGGGAATGAGCAGTACTTC. The gene calls are TRBV9 and TRBJ2-1; D is tentatively TRBD1 or TRBD2 (6 bases each). Gene TRBJ2-7 matches the end of the DNA better, so the J call may be wrong. From germline, CDR1 is SGDLS and CDR2 YYNGEE. The CDR3 spans 16 residues.

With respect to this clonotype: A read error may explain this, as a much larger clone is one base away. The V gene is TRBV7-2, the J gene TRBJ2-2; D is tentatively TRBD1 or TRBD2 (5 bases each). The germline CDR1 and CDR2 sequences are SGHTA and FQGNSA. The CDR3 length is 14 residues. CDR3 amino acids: CASSLAKGTGELLF. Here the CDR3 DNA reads TGTGCCAGCAGCCTAGCTAAGGGGACCGGGGAGCTGTTGTTT.

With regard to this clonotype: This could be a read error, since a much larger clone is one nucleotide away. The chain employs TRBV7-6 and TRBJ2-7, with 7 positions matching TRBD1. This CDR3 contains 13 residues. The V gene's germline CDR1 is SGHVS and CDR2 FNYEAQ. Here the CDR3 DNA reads TGTGTCAGCAGCTCCTATGGACAGGACCTGCAGTACTTC. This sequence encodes CVSSSYGQDLQYF.

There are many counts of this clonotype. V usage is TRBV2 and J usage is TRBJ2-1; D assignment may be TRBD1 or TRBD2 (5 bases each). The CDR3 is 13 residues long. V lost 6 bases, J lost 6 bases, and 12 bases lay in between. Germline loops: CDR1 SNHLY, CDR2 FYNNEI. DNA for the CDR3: TGTGCCAGCAGACGGGACCCCGGCAATGAGCAGTTCTTC. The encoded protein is CASRRDPGNEQFF.

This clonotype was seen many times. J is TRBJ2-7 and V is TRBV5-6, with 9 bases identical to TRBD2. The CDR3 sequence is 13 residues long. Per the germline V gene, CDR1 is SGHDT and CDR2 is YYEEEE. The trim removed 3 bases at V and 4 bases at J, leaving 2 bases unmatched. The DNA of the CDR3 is TGTGCCAGCAGCTCCGGACTAGCGTACGAGCAGTACTTC. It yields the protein CASSSGLAYEQYF.

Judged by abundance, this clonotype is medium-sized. The CDR3 sequence: CASSLMGLAGQYSYEQYF. In DNA form, the CDR3 reads TGTGCCAGCAGCTTAATGGGACTAGCGGGACAATACTCCTACGAGCAGTACTTC. The V gene is TRBV7-8, the J gene TRBJ2-7, with TRBD2 matching 13 bases. The V gene end was trimmed by 2 bases and the J gene end by 0 bases; junction bases not matched to a gene: 7. Germline V gene sequence: CDR1 SGHVS, CDR2 FQNEAQ. CDR3 length: 18 amino acids. Drawing the rest from reference TRBV7-8 and TRBJ2-7, the complete variable domain is GAGVSQSPRYKVAKRGQDVALRCDPISGHVSLFWYQQALGQGPEFLTYFQNEAQLDKSGLPSDRFFAERPEGSVSTLKIQRTQQEDSAVYLCASSLMGLAGQYSYEQYFGPGTRLTVT.

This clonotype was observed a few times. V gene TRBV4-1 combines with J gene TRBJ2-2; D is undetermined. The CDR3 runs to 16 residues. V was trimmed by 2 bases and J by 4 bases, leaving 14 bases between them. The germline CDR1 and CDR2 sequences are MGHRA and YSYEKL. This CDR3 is CASSQQPGPSTGELFF. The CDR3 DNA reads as TGCGCCAGCAGCCAACAACCGGGTCCAAGCACCGGGGAGCTGTTTTTT.

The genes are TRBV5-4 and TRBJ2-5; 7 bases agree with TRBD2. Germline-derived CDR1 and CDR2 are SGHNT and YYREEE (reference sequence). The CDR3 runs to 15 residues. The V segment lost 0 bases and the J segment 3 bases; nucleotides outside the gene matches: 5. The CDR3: CASSLASGTKETQYF. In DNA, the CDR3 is TGTGCCAGCAGCTTGGCGAGCGGGACCAAAGAGACCCAGTACTTC. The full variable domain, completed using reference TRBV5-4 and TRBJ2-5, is ETGVTQSPTHLIKTRGQQVTLRCSSQSGHNTVSWYQQALGQGPQFIFQYYREEENGRGNFPPRFSGLQFPNYSSELNVNALELDDSALYLCASSLASGTKETQYFGPGTRLLVL.